The 30 T cell receptor beta chains below all came from one sample that was sequenced in a study of vaccination and CD4 T cells after COVID-19. The treatment: roughly 10-day PBMC culture with coronavirus spike peptide pools or control peptides (ViraFEST assay). These receptors' antigens are unknown. Sequenced with the Oncomine TCR Beta short-read assay was DNA taken from cultured CD4+ T cells. TCRdb reprocessed the PCR reads with MiXCR, giving one entry per CDR3 protein. The repertoire consists of under 15,000 distinct CDR3 sequences, with over 35% occurring once and the leading ten covering less than 9.5%. Sequencing was performed on CD4+ T cells from blood, cultured in vitro, taken after SARS-CoV-2 vaccination. All receptors derive from a human donor who had recovered from COVID-19.

This clonotype was picked up a small number of times. The chain recombines TRBV6-1 with TRBJ2-1; the D gene is possibly TRBD2 (5 bases). Trimming shortened V by 0 bases and J by 6 bases, and 15 bases separated the two germline ends. CDR1 is MNHNS, CDR2 SASEGT, per germline. The CDR3 is made up of 16 amino acids. CDR3 in amino acids: CASSEADGVGGNEQFF. CDR3 in DNA: TGTGCCAGCAGTGAAGCAGACGGAGTTGGAGGCAATGAGCAGTTCTTC.

V usage is TRBV2 and J usage is TRBJ1-6, with 7 positions matching TRBD1. This CDR3 region has 16 residues. Germline V gene sequence: CDR1 SNHLY, CDR2 FYNNEI. The trim removed 2 bases at V and 7 bases at J, leaving 8 bases unmatched. The CDR3 nucleotides are TGTGCCAGCAGTGAATTAGGCCAGGGGGGGAATTCACCCCTCCACTTT. This translates into CASSELGQGGNSPLHF.

Notes on this clonotype: This could be a read error, since a much larger clone is one nucleotide away. The rearrangement uses TRBV11-2 and TRBJ2-5, with 8 bases identical to TRBD1. CDR1 is SGHAT, CDR2 FQNNGV, per germline. The CDR3 length is 16 residues. CDR3 residues: CASSPRTGTLQEAQYF. In DNA form, the CDR3 reads TGTGCCAGCAGCCCTAGGACAGGGACCCTCCAAGAGGCCCAGTACTTC.

This clonotype was seen a single time. In DNA, the CDR3 is TGTGCCACCAGTGATTGGGACTCCTATGAGCAGTTCTTC. Protein sequence: CATSDWDSYEQFF. J is TRBJ2-1 and V is TRBV24-1, with a possible D match to TRBD2 (6 bases). CDR3 length: 13 amino acids. V was shortened by 2 bases and J by 8 bases, with 9 bases between the two germline ends. Per germline, CDR1 KGHDR and CDR2 SFDVKD.

To note about this clonotype: One end of the junction is discordant with germline, which a read error may explain. This chain links TRBV7-9 with TRBJ1-2; D remains unclear. Germline CDR1 reads SEHNR; CDR2 reads FQNEAQ (reference sequence). CDR3 size: 8 residues. The CDR3 sequence is CAVTQTNF. The DNA of the CDR3 is TGTGCCGTCACCCAAACTAACTTC.

V and J are TRBV7-2 and TRBJ1-2; D is undetermined. Germline loops: CDR1 SGHTA, CDR2 FQGNSA. Trimming removed 0 bases from V and 3 bases from J, with 29 bases in between. CDR3 size: 21 residues. This CDR3 is CASSLAERFGVRNFHHYGYTF. CDR3 nucleotide sequence: TGTGCCAGCAGCTTAGCGGAAAGATTTGGAGTTAGGAATTTCCACCACTATGGCTACACCTTC.

This clonotype is labeled medium-sized. The rearrangement uses TRBV20-1 and TRBJ1-5; D gene uncertain. Between the trimmed V and J ends, which lost 6 bases and 0 bases, there was a span of 21 bases. Germline V gene lookup returns CDR1 DFQATT and CDR2 SNEGSKA (reference sequence). The CDR3 is 17 amino acids. The DNA of the CDR3 is TGCAGTGCCAGAACGCCCGCTATGCATTATAGCAATCAGCCCCAGCATTTT. Translation gives CSARTPAMHYSNQPQHF.

The chain has TRBV7-9 and TRBJ1-6; D not certain. V was clipped by 3 bases and J by 10 bases, with 16 bases between them. The CDR3 contains 15 residues. The germline V gene encodes CDR1 SEHNR and CDR2 FQNEAQ (reference sequence). The DNA of the CDR3 is TGTGCCAGCAGCTTCTCGAAGTTGGAAGAATCACCCCTCCACTTT. This sequence encodes CASSFSKLEESPLHF.

V gene TRBV7-2 combines with J gene TRBJ2-5, with D unclear. CDR1 SGHTA and CDR2 FQGNSA come from the germline V gene. The CDR3 consists of 12 residues. V was cut by 0 bases and J by 5 bases, with 4 bases left in between. CDR3 sequence reads: CASSLAAETQYF. As DNA, the CDR3 is TGTGCCAGCAGCTTAGCGGCGGAGACCCAGTACTTC.

This clonotype came up once. The CDR3 does not end in the conserved phenylalanine or tryptophan, so this is likely a read error. This rearrangement joins TRBV7-2 to TRBJ1-6; D gene unclear. The CDR3 is made up of 14 amino acids. Germline CDR1 SGHTA, CDR2 FQGNSA. V was cut by 6 bases and J by 7 bases, with 13 bases left in between. CDR3 amino acids: CASRPTGRNSPLHL. Written as DNA, the CDR3 is TGTGCCAGCAGGCCCACTGGCAGAAATTCACCCCTCCACCTT.

The chain is built from TRBV7-6 and TRBJ2-5; perhaps D is TRBD1 or TRBD2 (5 bases each). V dropped 0 bases and J dropped 1 base, with 9 bases sitting between them. The CDR3 covers 15 residues. The V gene's germline CDR1 is SGHVS and CDR2 FNYEAQ. The CDR3 DNA follows: TGTGCCAGCAGCTTAGCGGGACGGGTCCAAGAGACCCAGTACTTC. Residues: CASSLAGRVQETQYF.

A few counts support this clonotype. The rearrangement joins TRBV24-1 to TRBJ2-5; D might be TRBD2 (6 bases). Germline CDR1 is KGHDR and CDR2 is SFDVKD. The CDR3 is made up of 16 amino acids. V was clipped by 3 bases and J by 6 bases, with 19 bases between them. CDR3 nucleotides: TGTGCCACCAGTGATGGGAGGTCCGGGCTAGCCCAGACCCAGTACTTC. Its translation: CATSDGRSGLAQTQYF.

V is TRBV20-1 and J is TRBJ2-2; TRBD2 matches 7 bases. Germline assignment: CDR1 DFQATT and CDR2 SNEGSKA (reference sequence). The CDR3 is 14 residues long. V shed 1 base, J shed 5 bases, and the junction held 4 bases outside the gene matches. The CDR3 nucleotides are TGCAGTGCTAGAGCGGGGGGTCTAACCGGGGAGCTGTTTTTT. Its protein is CSARAGGLTGELFF.

The rearrangement joins TRBV5-1 to TRBJ2-2; 12 positions agree with TRBD2. Trimming at V came to 4 bases and at J to 4 bases, leaving 5 bases not matched to a gene. Germline V gives CDR1 SGHRS, CDR2 YFSETQ. The CDR3 length is 16 residues. The CDR3 nucleotides are TGCGCCAGCAGCGGGCTAGCGGGAGGGCTCACCGGGGAGCTGTTTTTT. Its protein product is CASSGLAGGLTGELFF.

This clonotype is medium-sized by share. The V gene is TRBV14, the J gene TRBJ2-3, with unresolved D. V lost 0 bases and J 6 bases, leaving 7 bases between the germline ends. The CDR3 totals 13 residues. Germline V gene data show CDR1 as SGHDN and CDR2 as FVKESK. The CDR3 nucleotides are TGTGCCAGCAGCCAAGATTCTGGGGATACGCAGTATTTT. Translation: CASSQDSGDTQYF.

The chain uses TRBV7-3 and TRBJ2-3; D may be TRBD1 (6 bases). The CDR3 contains 15 residues. Germline values: CDR1 SGHTA, CDR2 FQGTGA. V lost 5 bases and J 8 bases, leaving 20 bases between the germline ends. CDR3 residues: CASSRSQGLFGTQYF. The CDR3 DNA sequence: TGTGCCAGCAGCCGATCCCAGGGGCTGTTTGGTACGCAGTATTTT.

This chain connects TRBV5-4 to TRBJ2-3; no firm D call. The V gene lost 4 bases and the J gene lost 6 bases, with 9 bases spanning the gap. The CDR3 is made up of 12 amino acids. CDR1 SGHNT and CDR2 YYREEE come from the germline V gene (reference sequence). The CDR3 DNA follows: TGTGCCAGCAGCCATGATGCGGATACGCAGTATTTT. Amino acid sequence: CASSHDADTQYF.

CDR3 sequence: CASSTNTDTQYF. CDR3 nucleotides: TGTGCCAGTAGTACAAACACAGATACGCAGTATTTT. V gene TRBV19 combines with J gene TRBJ2-3; no reliable D call. CDR3 length: 12 amino acids. CDR1 LNHDA and CDR2 SQIVND come from the germline V gene (reference sequence). The ends were cut back, 4 bases at V and 2 bases at J, with 4 bases in the middle.

The chain employs TRBV7-9 and TRBJ2-4, with 9 positions matching TRBD1. The CDR3 has 17 residues. Trimming cost V 5 bases and J 0 bases; bases outside gene matches: 8. Looked up from germline, CDR1 is SEHNR and CDR2 is FQNEAQ (reference sequence). The CDR3 sequence: CASSRGTGSSAKNIQYF. Here the CDR3 DNA reads TGTGCCAGCAGCAGAGGGACAGGGAGTTCAGCCAAAAACATTCAGTACTTC.

In this sample, this clonotype turned up a few times. The chain couples TRBV6-2 or TRBV6-3 to TRBJ1-2; weak D call: TRBD1 (5 bases). The CDR3 spans 14 residues. Trimming pared 6 bases from V and 10 bases from J, leaving 21 bases between. Looked up from germline, CDR1 is MNHEY and CDR2 is SVGEGT. CDR3 in amino acids: CASRSHRRLGDYTF. DNA of the CDR3: TGTGCCAGCAGATCGCACAGGCGTCTTGGGGACTACACCTTC.

The chain links TRBV20-1 to TRBJ1-1; no definite D call. The germline gives CDR1 DFQATT, CDR2 SNEGSKA (reference sequence). V was shortened by 5 bases and J by 4 bases, with 17 bases between the two germline ends. There are 14 residues in the CDR3. In nucleotides, the CDR3 is TGCAGTGCTCGGGAGCGCTTGGGGTTCACTGAAGCTTTCTTT. Its protein is CSARERLGFTEAFF.

This clonotype rates as large. The V gene is TRBV7-3, the J gene TRBJ1-6; D gene ambiguous. The germline CDR1 and CDR2 sequences are SGHTA and FQGTGA. V shed 2 bases and J shed 6 bases, with 11 bases lying between them. This CDR3 region has 15 residues. The CDR3 DNA reads TGTGCCAGCAGCTTATCTCTTTCGGCTAATTCACCCCTCCACTTT. As protein: CASSLSLSANSPLHF.

The V call is TRBV28, the J call TRBJ1-4, with 7 nucleotides matching TRBD1. The CDR3 runs 17 residues. The germline V gene encodes CDR1 MDHEN and CDR2 SYDVKM. Trimming took 4 bases from V and 0 from J; bases not matched to a gene: 8. Here the CDR3 DNA reads TGTGCCAGCAGTTCCCCCGGGCAGGGGGCAACTAATGAAAAACTGTTTTTT. Translation gives CASSSPGQGATNEKLFF.

The chain joins TRBV7-3 to TRBJ1-1; D perhaps matches TRBD1 (5 bases). The length of the CDR3 is 18 residues. CDR1 is SGHTA, CDR2 FQGTGA, per germline. Trimming stripped 5 bases from V and 0 bases from J, with 22 bases between. The DNA for the CDR3 is TGTGCCAGCAGCCCCCGGACCCCCTCAAGGGGCATGAACACTGAAGCTTTCTTT. Its translation: CASSPRTPSRGMNTEAFF. The whole variable domain, filled in from reference TRBV7-3 and TRBJ1-1, reads GAGVSQTPSNKVTEKGKYVELRCDPISGHTALYWYRQSLGQGPEFLIYFQGTGAADDSGLPNDRFFAVRPEGSVSTLKIQRTERGDSAVYLCASSPRTPSRGMNTEAFFGQGTRLTVV.

The J gene is TRBJ2-2, the V gene TRBV10-3; 12 bases fit TRBD2. The CDR3 sequence is 15 residues long. Germline loops: CDR1 ENHRY, CDR2 SYGVKD. V was pared by 4 bases and J by 4 bases, with 1 base of the junction left unmatched. The CDR3 loop is CAISGTSGITGELFF. CDR3 nucleotides: TGTGCCATCAGTGGGACTAGCGGGATCACCGGGGAGCTGTTTTTT.

The chain links TRBV6-1 to TRBJ2-4; D is ambiguous. The CDR3 length is 14 residues. CDR1 MNHNS and CDR2 SASEGT come from the germline V gene. Trimming pared 10 bases from V and 0 bases from J, leaving 13 bases between. CDR3 nucleotides: TGTGCCACCCTTGACTCGGGAGCCAAAAACATTCAGTACTTC. This encodes CATLDSGAKNIQYF.

The chain employs TRBV20-1 and TRBJ2-1; 10 bases fit TRBD2. This CDR3 spans 16 amino acids. The V gene's germline CDR1 is DFQATT and CDR2 SNEGSKA (reference sequence). The trim removed 6 bases at V and 3 bases at J, leaving 11 bases unmatched. CDR3: CSAIRASGRFYNEQFF. The DNA of the CDR3 is TGCAGTGCCATCAGGGCTAGCGGGAGATTCTACAATGAGCAGTTCTTC.

Remarks on this clonotype: Its ends do not fully match the called genes, so a read error is possible. This chain uses TRBV7-2 with TRBJ2-1; 14 bases agree with TRBD2. The CDR3 extends over 15 amino acids. Germline V gene sequence: CDR1 SGHTA, CDR2 FQGNSA. CDR3 DNA: TGTGCCAGCAGCCCCACGGGACTAGCGGGAGAGGGGGTTCCATTC. Translating gives CASSPTGLAGEGVPF.

V is TRBV5-1 and J is TRBJ2-3, with no clear D. This CDR3 spans 13 amino acids. Germline V lookup: CDR1 SGHRS, CDR2 YFSETQ. Trimming stripped 4 bases from V and 3 bases from J, with 9 bases between. CDR3 sequence (DNA): TGCGCCAGCAGCAACTTGCCGACAGATACGCAGTATTTT. Protein: CASSNLPTDTQYF.

In its sample, this clonotype was seen a few times. The gene calls are TRBV6-1 and TRBJ2-7; 8 bases line up with TRBD1. Germline loops: CDR1 MNHNS, CDR2 SASEGT. The V and J ends lost 0 bases and 3 bases, in that order; junction bases with no gene match: 7. The CDR3 has 16 residues. CDR3 sequence reads: CASSEALTGGFYEQYF. The CDR3 nucleotides are TGTGCCAGCAGTGAAGCCTTAACAGGGGGATTCTACGAGCAGTACTTC.